The clone carrying this T cell receptor beta chain was seen once. The data originate from a study of lymphopenia after photon versus proton radiotherapy. Trimming left V 0 bases short and J 3 bases short, with 10 bases between. The CDR3 runs 15 residues. CDR1 and CDR2 from the germline V gene are LNHNV and YYDKDF (reference sequence). The data were produced by immunoSEQ multiplex PCR, yet TCRdb's version contains in-frame clones alone and is incomplete. The data show around 64,000 clones, roughly nine tenths seen once. This chain uses TRBV15 with TRBJ2-3; a possible D gene is TRBD1 (5 bases). The clonotype comes from a man older than 75 with esophageal cancer. The material sequenced was peripheral blood, taken from a patient treated with proton-based radiotherapy. This chain's CDR3 is CATSRDIGETDTQYF. The CDR3 DNA reads as TGTGCCACCAGCAGAGATATAGGGGAAACAGATACGCAGTATTTT. Looking up the rest from reference TRBV15 and TRBJ2-3 gives the full variable domain: DAMVIQNPRYQVTQFGKPVTLSCSQTLNHNVMYWYQQKSSQAPKLLFHYYDKDFNNEADTPDNFQSRRPNTSFCFLDIRSPGLGDTAMYLCATSRDIGETDTQYFGPGTRLTVL.